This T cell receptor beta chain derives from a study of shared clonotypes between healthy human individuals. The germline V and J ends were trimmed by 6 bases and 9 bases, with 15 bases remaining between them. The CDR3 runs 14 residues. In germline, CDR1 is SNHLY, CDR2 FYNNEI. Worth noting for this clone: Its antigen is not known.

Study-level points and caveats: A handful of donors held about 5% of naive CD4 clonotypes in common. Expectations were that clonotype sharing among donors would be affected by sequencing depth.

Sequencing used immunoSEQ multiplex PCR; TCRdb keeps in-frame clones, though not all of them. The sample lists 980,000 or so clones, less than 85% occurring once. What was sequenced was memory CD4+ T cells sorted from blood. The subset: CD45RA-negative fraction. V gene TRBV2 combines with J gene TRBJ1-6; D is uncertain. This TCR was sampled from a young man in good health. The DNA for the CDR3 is TGTGCCAGCAGAGGTGGGGAGTCAGGTTCACCCCTCCACTTT. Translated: CASRGGESGSPLHF.